A single TCR beta chain is shown here with its context. Its antigen is currently unknown. The CDR3 sequence is 14 residues long. Germline V gene sequence: CDR1 SGHRS, CDR2 YFSETQ. V lost 0 bases and J lost 5, with 11 bases in between. TCRbeta library construction was performed incorporating unique molecular identifiers. TCRdb reprocessed the PCR reads with MiXCR, giving one entry per CDR3 protein. The table shows 700,000 to 950,000 distinct CDR3 sequences, with less than 20% occurring only once. The sample comes from a study of T-cell reconstitution after alpha-beta-depleted transplantation in children. Study conclusions and caveats: By about two months after transplant, alpha-beta T cells reportedly arose from several hundred graft clones that had expanded. There were some patients whose high TCRbeta diversity at day 60 came from surviving recipient T cells and thymic progenitors. At the one-year point after transplant, T-cell counts and TCRbeta diversity were found to come mostly from T cells that had been newly produced.

The rearrangement uses TRBV5-1 and TRBJ1-2; D gene uncertain. The receptor's source is a male patient between 10 and 17 years old who had a stem cell transplant for acute lymphoblastic leukemia, so the T cells may come from the graft donor. The source was PBMCs, mostly from graft donor cells, collected 360 days after TCRalphabeta/CD19-depleted stem cell transplant. CDR3 loop: CASSLEAKLYGYTF. CDR3 nucleotide sequence: TGCGCCAGCAGCTTGGAGGCCAAACTATATGGCTACACCTTC.